This T cell receptor (beta chain) was captured in a study of post-analysis software for immune sequencing data. On the study more broadly: In terms of disease course, relapsing-remitting, secondary progressive and progressive-relapsing multiple sclerosis were included.

The germline V gene encodes CDR1 SGHRS and CDR2 YFSETQ. With V trimmed by 4 bases and J by 0 bases, 3 bases remained unmatched. CDR3 length equals 16 residues. On this clonotype: Antigen specificity is unknown.

General study points: TRBV segments more frequent in patients than in controls numbered a few and included TRBV5-6, TRBV5-1 and TRBV20-1. When compared against controls, multiple sclerosis patients showed significantly lower normalized Chao1 diversity.

Unique-molecular-identifier-tagged TCR beta cDNA libraries were used. The yield from roughly 1 to 10 million T cells was around 500,000 cDNA molecules in total. TCRdb fed the PCR reads into MiXCR, producing one record per CDR3 protein. This sample has approximately 660,000 distinct CDR3 sequences, with around 60% found just once. The sequencing sample was made of blood. The chain combines TRBV5-1 with TRBJ2-3; 12 bases match TRBD2. The sequence came from a girl aged 2-10 years with multiple sclerosis. The CDR3 is CASSPSGRASTDTQYF. The CDR3, as DNA: TGCGCCAGCAGCCCTAGCGGGAGGGCTAGCACAGATACGCAGTATTTT.